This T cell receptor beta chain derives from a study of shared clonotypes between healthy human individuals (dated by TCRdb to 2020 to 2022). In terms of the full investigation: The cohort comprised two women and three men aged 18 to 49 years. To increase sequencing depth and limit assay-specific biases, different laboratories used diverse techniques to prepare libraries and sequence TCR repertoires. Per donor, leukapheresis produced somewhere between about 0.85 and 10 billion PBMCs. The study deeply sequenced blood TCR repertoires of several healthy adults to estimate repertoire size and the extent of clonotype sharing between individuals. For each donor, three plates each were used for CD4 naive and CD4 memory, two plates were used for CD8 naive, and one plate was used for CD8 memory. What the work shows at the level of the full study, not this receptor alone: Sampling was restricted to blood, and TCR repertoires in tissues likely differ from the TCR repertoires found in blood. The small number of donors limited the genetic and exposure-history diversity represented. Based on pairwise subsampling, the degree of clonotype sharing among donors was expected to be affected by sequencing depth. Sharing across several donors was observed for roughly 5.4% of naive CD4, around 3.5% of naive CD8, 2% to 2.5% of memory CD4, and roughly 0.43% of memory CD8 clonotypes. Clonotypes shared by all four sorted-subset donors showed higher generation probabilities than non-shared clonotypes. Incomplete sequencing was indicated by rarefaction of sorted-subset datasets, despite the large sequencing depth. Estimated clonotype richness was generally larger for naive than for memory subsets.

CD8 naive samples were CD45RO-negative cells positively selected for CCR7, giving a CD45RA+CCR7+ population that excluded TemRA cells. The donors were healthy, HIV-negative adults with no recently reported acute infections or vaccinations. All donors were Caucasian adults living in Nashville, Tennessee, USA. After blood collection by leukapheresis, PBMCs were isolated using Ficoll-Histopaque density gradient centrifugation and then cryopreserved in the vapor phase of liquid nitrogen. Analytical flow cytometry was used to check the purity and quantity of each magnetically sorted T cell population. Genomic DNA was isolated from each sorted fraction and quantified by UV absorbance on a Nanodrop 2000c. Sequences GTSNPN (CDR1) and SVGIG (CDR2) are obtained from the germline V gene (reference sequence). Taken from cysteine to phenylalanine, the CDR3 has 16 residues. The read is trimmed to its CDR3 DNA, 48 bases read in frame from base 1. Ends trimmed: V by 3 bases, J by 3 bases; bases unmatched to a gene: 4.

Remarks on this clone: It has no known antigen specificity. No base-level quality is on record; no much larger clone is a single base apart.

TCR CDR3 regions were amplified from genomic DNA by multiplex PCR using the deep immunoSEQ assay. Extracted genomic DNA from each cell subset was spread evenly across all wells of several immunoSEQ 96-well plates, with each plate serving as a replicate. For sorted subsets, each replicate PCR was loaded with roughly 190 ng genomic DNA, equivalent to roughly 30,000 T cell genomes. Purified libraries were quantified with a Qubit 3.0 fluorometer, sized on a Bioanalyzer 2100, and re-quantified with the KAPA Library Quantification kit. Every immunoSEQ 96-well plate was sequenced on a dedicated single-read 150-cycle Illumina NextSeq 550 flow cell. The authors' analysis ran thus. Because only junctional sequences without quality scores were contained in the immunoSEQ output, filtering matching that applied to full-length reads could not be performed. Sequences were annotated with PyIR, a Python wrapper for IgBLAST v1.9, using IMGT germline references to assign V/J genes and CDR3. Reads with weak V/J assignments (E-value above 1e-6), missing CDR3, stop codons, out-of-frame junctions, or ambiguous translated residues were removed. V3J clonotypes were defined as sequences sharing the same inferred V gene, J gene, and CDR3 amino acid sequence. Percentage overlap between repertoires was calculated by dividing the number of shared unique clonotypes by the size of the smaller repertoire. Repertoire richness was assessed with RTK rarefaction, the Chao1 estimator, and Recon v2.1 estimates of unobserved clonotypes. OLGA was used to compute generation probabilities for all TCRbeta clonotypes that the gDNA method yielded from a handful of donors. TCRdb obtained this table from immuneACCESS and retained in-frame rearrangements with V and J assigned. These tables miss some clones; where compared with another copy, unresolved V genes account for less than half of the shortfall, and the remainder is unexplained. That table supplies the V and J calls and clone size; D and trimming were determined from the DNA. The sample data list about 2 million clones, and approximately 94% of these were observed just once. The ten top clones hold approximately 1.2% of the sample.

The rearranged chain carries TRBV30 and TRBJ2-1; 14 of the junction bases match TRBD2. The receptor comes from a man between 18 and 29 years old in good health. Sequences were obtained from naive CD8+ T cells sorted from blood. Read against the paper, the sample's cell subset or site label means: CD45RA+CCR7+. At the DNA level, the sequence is TGTGCCTGGAGGGGGACTAGCGGGAGTTTCTACAATGAGCAGTTCTTC. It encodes CAWRGTSGSFYNEQFF. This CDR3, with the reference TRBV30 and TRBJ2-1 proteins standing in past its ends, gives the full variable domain SQTIHQWPATLVQPVGSPLSLECTVEGTSNPNLYWYRQAAGRGLQLLFYSVGIGQISSEVPQNLSASRPQDRQFILSSKKLLLSDSGFYLCAWRGTSGSFYNEQFFGPGTRLTVL.